These 15 T cell receptor beta chains share one sample of origin, sequenced in a study of siplizumab effects on memory and regulatory T cells (dated by TCRdb to between 2019 and 2020). The library was made by the immunoSEQ multiplex PCR assay. TCRdb limited this immuneACCESS table to in-frame rearrangements with V and J called. A share of clones is missing; checked studies link under half to unresolved V genes, and the rest is unexplained. For this sample there are more than 45,000 clones; 85% to 95% appear just once. The top ten clones comprise about 40% of the sample. The sample taken for sequencing was CD8+ T cells sorted from blood. The source is a human donor in good health.

The chain is built from TRBV27 and TRBJ2-1; the D gene could be TRBD1 or TRBD2 (5 bases each). Trimming left V 4 bases short and J 6 bases short, with 10 bases between. This CDR3 contains 13 residues. The germline V gene has CDR1 MNHEY and CDR2 SMNVEV (reference sequence). In DNA form, the CDR3 reads TGTGCCAGCAGTTCCGGGGCAGCCAATGAGCAGTTCTTC. This encodes CASSSGAANEQFF.

V is TRBV5-1 and J is TRBJ2-7; 8 nucleotides line up with TRBD1. V was pared by 2 bases and J by 3 bases, with 4 bases of the junction left unmatched. CDR1 and CDR2 (germline): SGHRS, YFSETQ. CDR3 length: 14 amino acids. The CDR3 DNA sequence: TGCGCCAGCAGCTTTCGACAGGGGCGCTACGAGCAGTACTTC. Amino acid sequence: CASSFRQGRYEQYF. The full variable domain, completed using reference TRBV5-1 and TRBJ2-7, is KAGVTQTPRYLIKTRGQQVTLSCSPISGHRSVSWYQQTPGQGLQFLFEYFSETQRNKGNFPGRFSGRQFSNSRSEMNVSTLELGDSALYLCASSFRQGRYEQYFGPGTRLTVT.

This clone was recorded only once. The chain joins TRBV6-6 to TRBJ2-7; TRBD1 aligns across 9 bases. Trimming at V came to 2 bases and at J to 0 bases, leaving 5 bases not matched to a gene. Germline CDR1 reads MNHNY; CDR2 reads SVGAGI (reference sequence). The CDR3 totals 16 residues. The CDR3 spells CASSYDSDRGSYEQYF. As DNA, the CDR3 is TGTGCCAGCAGTTACGATTCGGACAGGGGCTCCTACGAGCAGTACTTC.

V is TRBV4-1 and J is TRBJ2-1; 8 nucleotides align to TRBD2. V was clipped by 4 bases and J by 0 bases; unmatched bases: 5. The CDR3 has 16 residues. CDR1 and CDR2 (germline): MGHRA, YSYEKL. The chain's CDR3 is CASSPGTRSSYNEQFF. For the CDR3, the DNA is TGCGCCAGCAGCCCGGGGACTAGGAGCTCCTACAATGAGCAGTTCTTC.

The genes are TRBV28 and TRBJ1-1; 8 bases align to TRBD1. Germline V gene sequence: CDR1 MDHEN, CDR2 SYDVKM. This CDR3 contains 15 residues. The V segment lost 5 bases and the J segment 4 bases; nucleotides outside the gene matches: 9. The CDR3 DNA follows: TGTGCCAGCAGTCCACCGGACAGGGAGGGCACTGAAGCTTTCTTT. Translated: CASSPPDREGTEAFF.

This chain links TRBV10-3 with TRBJ1-1; TRBD1 matches 9 bases. CDR1 ENHRY and CDR2 SYGVKD come from the germline V gene. The CDR3 has 14 residues. Trimming removed 6 bases from V and 1 base from J; junction bases left unmatched: 3. The CDR3 DNA reads TGTGCCATCAGGGGGGGACAGGGGAACACTGAAGCTTTCTTT. Protein sequence: CAIRGGQGNTEAFF.

This rearrangement joins TRBV9 to TRBJ2-5; D is perhaps TRBD1 (6 bases). The V end was cut by 3 bases, the J end by 4 bases, with 13 bases between. CDR1 is SGDLS, CDR2 YYNGEE, per germline. The CDR3 is made up of 14 amino acids. In DNA form, the CDR3 reads TGTGCCAGCAGCGCCGTGGGGGCGACAGAGACCCAGTACTTC. This translates into CASSAVGATETQYF.

This clone was detected only once. The chain uses TRBV14 and TRBJ2-5; 9 bases align to TRBD1. CDR1 and CDR2 from the germline V gene are SGHDN and FVKESK. The CDR3 consists of 15 residues. The V gene end was trimmed by 6 bases and the J gene end by 5 bases; junction bases not matched to a gene: 10. The DNA of the CDR3 is TGTGCCAGCAGACGTACACAGGGGGCGTGGGAGACCCAGTACTTC. Residues: CASRRTQGAWETQYF.

The chain employs TRBV7-9 and TRBJ2-2; 8 bases are shared with TRBD1. Germline trimming cut 1 base from V and 7 bases from J; bases unmatched to any gene: 5. The CDR3 has 15 amino acids. Germline V gene sequence: CDR1 SEHNR, CDR2 FQNEAQ (reference sequence). The DNA of the CDR3 is TGTGCCAGCAGCTTAGTTCAGGGGGCCGGCGGGGAGCTGTTTTTT. Amino acid sequence: CASSLVQGAGGELFF.

The chain is built from TRBV9 and TRBJ2-1, with a tentative D call TRBD2 (6 bases). This CDR3 is built from 13 residues. The V end was cut by 4 bases, the J end by 5 bases, with 10 bases between. Germline V lookup: CDR1 SGDLS, CDR2 YYNGEE. The CDR3 protein is CASSPAGHNEQFF. The CDR3 DNA sequence: TGTGCCAGCAGCCCCGCGGGGCACAATGAGCAGTTCTTC.

In nucleotides, the CDR3 is TGTGCCTCAGGGGTAGCGGTCGTCACAGATACGCAGTATTTT. Translated: CASGVAVVTDTQYF. J is TRBJ2-3 and V is TRBV6-5; D is tentatively TRBD1 or TRBD2 (6 bases each). This CDR3 has 14 amino acids. Germline-derived CDR1 and CDR2 are MNHEY and SVGAGI. Trimming pared 11 bases from V and 2 bases from J, leaving 17 bases between.

The V call is TRBV28, the J call TRBJ1-5, with 8 bases aligning to TRBD1. Germline V gene lookup returns CDR1 MDHEN and CDR2 SYDVKM. After removal of 5 bases from V and 7 bases from J, the junction contained 4 bases not matched to a gene. CDR3 length equals 13 residues. The CDR3, as DNA: TGTGCCAGCAGTCAGGGGGCCGGACAGCCCCAGCATTTT. Its translation is CASSQGAGQPQHF.

V usage is TRBV11-2 and J usage is TRBJ2-1; D perhaps matches TRBD2 (6 bases). CDR1 and CDR2 (germline): SGHAT, FQNNGV. The CDR3 is made up of 15 amino acids. Trimming left V 1 base short and J 8 bases short, with 15 bases between. The CDR3 loop is CASSLGGVVAHEQFF. The CDR3 region has the DNA TGTGCCAGCAGCTTAGGGGGGGTAGTTGCCCATGAGCAGTTCTTC.

This clone was detected only once. The chain joins TRBV6-1 to TRBJ2-1, with 10 bases matching TRBD1. With 6 bases clipped from V and 5 bases from J, the junction kept 7 bases outside the gene matches. Germline lookup yields CDR1 MNHNS and CDR2 SASEGT. This CDR3 comprises 15 residues. CDR3 bases: TGTGCCAGCAGGGCCGGGACAGGGGTAAACAATGAGCAGTTCTTC. It encodes CASRAGTGVNNEQFF.

This chain uses TRBV10-3 with TRBJ1-5, with D possibly matching TRBD1 (6 bases). Germline V CDR1 and CDR2: ENHRY, SYGVKD. Trimming took 5 bases from V and 7 from J, leaving 12 bases between them. CDR3 length: 13 amino acids. The CDR3 sequence is CAISKQGDQPQHF. In DNA, the CDR3 is TGTGCCATCAGTAAACAGGGAGACCAGCCCCAGCATTTT.